This T cell receptor beta chain was recorded in a study of shared T cell receptors in the human thymus. Profiling relied on immunoSEQ multiplex PCR, and the TCRdb table lists in-frame clones only, not all of them. Of hundreds of thousands of clones listed, approximately 87% are singletons. Germline V gene data show CDR1 as MRHNA and CDR2 as SNTAGT. This CDR3 spans 15 amino acids. After removal of 2 bases from V and 13 bases from J, the junction contained 14 bases not matched to a gene. These same records also appear under a second study, on human thymus T cells.

Sequenced sample: thymocytes. The chain has TRBV6-4 and TRBJ1-5; 7 bases align to TRBD1. The clonotype was recovered from a boy in the first two years of life with a congenital heart defect. The CDR3 sequence: CASSDGDSCRARQHF. The CDR3 coding sequence is TGTGCCAGCAGTGACGGGGACAGCTGTCGAGCCAGGCAGCATTTT.